These 29 T cell receptor beta chains came from one sample sequenced in a study of regulatory T cells. No antigens are known for them. Amplification used 52 TRBV primers and 13 TRBJ primers. Assay used: immunoSEQ multiplex PCR; TCRdb lists only in-frame clones, some missing. Of tens of thousands of clones listed, roughly 84% are singletons. Study-wide results and limits: Hydrophobic residues at CDR3 positions 6 and 7 were enriched in conventional CD4+ T cells of CD3G-deficient patients.

Input material: conventional CD4+ T cells sorted from blood. These receptors were collected from a child under 18 with CD3G deficiency.

This chain connects TRBV28 to TRBJ2-5, with D perhaps given as TRBD1 or TRBD2 (5 bases each). This CDR3 has 15 residues. V lost 4 bases and J lost 2, with 14 bases in between. Per germline, CDR1 MDHEN and CDR2 SYDVKM. CDR3 sequence (DNA): TGTGCCAGCAGTTATGGGGGAGTGGGGCAAGAGACCCAGTACTTC. Amino acid sequence: CASSYGGVGQETQYF.

The gene calls are TRBV6-1 and TRBJ1-2; the D gene is possibly TRBD1 (5 bases). V lost 0 bases and J 4 bases, leaving 12 bases between the germline ends. The CDR3 contains 15 residues. Looked up from germline, CDR1 is MNHNS and CDR2 is SASEGT. CDR3 in DNA: TGTGCCAGCAGTGAAGCGTGGCAGGGAGGCTATGGCTACACCTTC. It encodes CASSEAWQGGYGYTF.

This clone came up a few times. This chain links TRBV7-8 with TRBJ2-7; 8 nucleotides line up with TRBD2. The germline V gene encodes CDR1 SGHVS and CDR2 FQNEAQ. The CDR3 consists of 17 residues. With 2 bases clipped from V and 3 bases from J, the junction kept 12 bases outside the gene matches. The CDR3 region has the DNA TGTGCCAGCAGCTTATCCCCCGGGGGGGCAAACTACTACGAGCAGTACTTC. Its protein is CASSLSPGGANYYEQYF.

The genes are TRBV7-9 and TRBJ2-1; no definite D call. Germline-derived CDR1 and CDR2 are SEHNR and FQNEAQ (reference sequence). Trimming took off 1 base at V and 0 bases at J, with 7 bases between the two ends. This CDR3 comprises 15 residues. CDR3 nucleotides: TGTGCCAGCAGCTTAGAGGGTTACTCCTACAATGAGCAGTTCTTC. Translating gives CASSLEGYSYNEQFF.

J is TRBJ1-4 and V is TRBV28, with TRBD1 matching 10 bases. J lost 11 bases, V lost 5 bases, and 17 bases had no gene match. Germline V CDR1 and CDR2: MDHEN, SYDVKM. The CDR3 runs 17 residues. The CDR3 is CASSPQPPGQGWWKLFF. CDR3 in DNA: TGTGCCAGCAGTCCCCAGCCCCCGGGACAGGGGTGGTGGAAACTGTTTTTT.

This clone was recorded once. The V call is TRBV11-2, the J call TRBJ2-4, with D perhaps given as TRBD1 or TRBD2 (5 bases each). Germline V gene data show CDR1 as SGHAT and CDR2 as FQNNGV. V was pared by 1 base and J by 3 bases, with 10 bases between. The CDR3 totals 15 residues. CDR3 protein: CASSLGGQGKNIQYF. CDR3 nucleotides: TGTGCCAGCAGCTTAGGAGGGCAGGGCAAAAACATTCAGTACTTC.

The CDR3 coding sequence is TGCGCCAGCAGCCCTACAGGGGTCTATGGCTACACCTTC. Its protein is CASSPTGVYGYTF. The rearrangement links TRBV5-1 to TRBJ1-2; 7 nucleotides match TRBD1. V gave up 4 bases and J gave up 4 bases; unmatched junction bases: 4. The germline V gene has CDR1 SGHRS and CDR2 YFSETQ. The CDR3 spans 13 residues.

The chain combines TRBV6-1 with TRBJ1-3, with D possibly matching TRBD1 (6 bases). Germline V gives CDR1 MNHNS, CDR2 SASEGT. The CDR3 has 17 amino acids. V was cut by 4 bases and J by 0 bases, with 16 bases left in between. CDR3 loop: CASSAKFDRNSGNTIYF. CDR3 DNA: TGTGCCAGCAGTGCCAAATTCGACAGGAACTCTGGAAACACCATATATTTT.

The chain recombines TRBV5-1 with TRBJ2-1; 10 nucleotides line up with TRBD1. V gave up 4 bases and J gave up 10 bases; unmatched junction bases: 5. Germline V gene data show CDR1 as SGHRS and CDR2 as YFSETQ. The CDR3 totals 13 residues. The CDR3 loop reads CASSPGTGVEQFF. In nucleotides, the CDR3 is TGCGCCAGCAGCCCCGGGACAGGGGTAGAGCAGTTCTTC.

The CDR3 protein is CASSLAVGSYEQYF. The CDR3 nucleotides are TGCGCCAGCAGCTTGGCCGTGGGTTCCTACGAGCAGTACTTC. This chain links TRBV5-1 with TRBJ2-7; D gene unclear. The CDR3 totals 14 residues. Trimming shortened V by 0 bases and J by 1 base, and 8 bases separated the two germline ends. The germline V gene encodes CDR1 SGHRS and CDR2 YFSETQ.

The CDR3 DNA follows: TGTGCCAGCAGTTTATCCGCAGGGGTCCAGCAGTTCTTC. It yields the protein CASSLSAGVQQFF. V gene TRBV27 combines with J gene TRBJ2-1; TRBD1 might be the D (6 bases). The CDR3 totals 13 residues. Germline loops: CDR1 MNHEY, CDR2 SMNVEV (reference sequence). With 0 bases removed from V and 11 bases from J, the gap between germline ends came to 11 bases.

The rearrangement links TRBV28 to TRBJ2-7; 8 bases line up with TRBD2. The CDR3 contains 16 residues. Unmatched junction bases numbered 14, after V lost 6 bases and J lost 4 bases. Germline CDR1 and CDR2: MDHEN and SYDVKM. The DNA for the CDR3 is TGTGCCAGCAGCCCACCGGGGGGGACTACCCGATACGAGCAGTACTTC. Its translation: CASSPPGGTTRYEQYF.

The rearrangement links TRBV7-8 to TRBJ2-1; TRBD1 agrees at 7 bases. With 5 bases clipped from V and 5 bases from J, the junction kept 21 bases outside the gene matches. CDR3 size: 19 residues. Germline CDR1 is SGHVS and CDR2 is FQNEAQ. The CDR3 nucleotides are TGTGCCAGCAGCCCGGGACAGAGAACCACCCACTCCGATAACAATGAGCAGTTCTTC. This codes for CASSPGQRTTHSDNNEQFF.

This rearrangement joins TRBV7-9 to TRBJ1-1; D might be TRBD1 (5 bases). Germline V gives CDR1 SEHNR, CDR2 FQNEAQ (reference sequence). Trimming stripped 1 base from V and 8 bases from J, with 11 bases between. The CDR3 covers 13 residues. In nucleotides, the CDR3 is TGTGCCAGCAGCTTAGAGGGACTGTCGGAAGCTTTCTTT. Translated: CASSLEGLSEAFF.

V and J are TRBV10-2 and TRBJ2-2; 9 bases map to TRBD1. Trimming removed 5 bases from V and 4 bases from J; junction bases left unmatched: 2. Looked up from germline, CDR1 is WSHSY and CDR2 is SAAADI. The CDR3 extends over 14 amino acids. The CDR3 spells CASSPGQGTGELFF. CDR3 in DNA: TGCGCCAGCAGTCCGGGACAGGGCACCGGGGAGCTGTTTTTT.

The J gene is TRBJ2-7, the V gene TRBV11-2; perhaps TRBD2 as D (6 bases). The CDR3 covers 13 residues. The germline V gene has CDR1 SGHAT and CDR2 FQNNGV. V was trimmed by 5 bases and J by 7 bases, leaving 15 bases between them. CDR3 loop: CASSTGASGEQYF. In DNA form, the CDR3 reads TGTGCCAGCAGCACGGGAGCCTCGGGGGAGCAGTACTTC.

Only a few counts were recorded for this clone. This chain links TRBV6-4 with TRBJ1-5, with D perhaps TRBD1 (6 bases). V was clipped by 0 bases and J by 4 bases, with 10 bases between them. This CDR3 region has 15 residues. Per the germline V gene, CDR1 is MRHNA and CDR2 is SNTAGT. The DNA of the CDR3 is TGTGCCAGCAGTGACTCGTTGGGGACAAATCAGCCCCAGCATTTT. Encoded protein: CASSDSLGTNQPQHF.

The rearrangement joins TRBV28 to TRBJ1-5; TRBD1 might be the D (5 bases). The CDR3 is 15 amino acids. The germline CDR1 and CDR2 sequences are MDHEN and SYDVKM. Between the trimmed V and J ends, which lost 5 bases and 3 bases, there was a span of 14 bases. CDR3 DNA: TGTGCCAGCAGTAGGGCAGGGCTTTTCAATCAGCCCCAGCATTTT. Translated: CASSRAGLFNQPQHF.

The rearrangement links TRBV6-1 to TRBJ2-2; 9 nucleotides line up with TRBD1. CDR3 length: 15 amino acids. Trimming took 7 bases from V and 3 from J; bases not matched to a gene: 6. Germline V gene data show CDR1 as MNHNS and CDR2 as SASEGT. Here the CDR3 DNA reads TGTGCCAGCAATCGACAGGGGGTTGACACCGGGGAGCTGTTTTTT. This translates into CASNRQGVDTGELFF.

This chain links TRBV11-2 with TRBJ2-3, with 7 bases aligning to TRBD1. The length of the CDR3 is 14 residues. Trimming at V came to 5 bases and at J to 5 bases, leaving 7 bases not matched to a gene. Germline V lookup: CDR1 SGHAT, CDR2 FQNNGV. CDR3 coding DNA: TGTGCCAGCAGCCTGGGACAGAGGAGAGATACGCAGTATTTT. It specifies CASSLGQRRDTQYF. Looking up the rest from reference TRBV11-2 and TRBJ2-3 gives the full variable domain: EAGVAQSPRYKIIEKRQSVAFWCNPISGHATLYWYQQILGQGPKLLIQFQNNGVVDDSQLPKDRFSAERLKGVDSTLKIQPAKLEDSAVYLCASSLGQRRDTQYFGPGTRLTVL.

The chain has TRBV7-9 and TRBJ2-5; D uncertain. Trimming cost V 10 bases and J 1 base, with 7 bases left between them. This CDR3 has 11 amino acids. Germline values: CDR1 SEHNR, CDR2 FQNEAQ (reference sequence). CDR3 bases: TGTGCCATTGGAAGCCAAGAGACCCAGTACTTC. It yields the protein CAIGSQETQYF. Full variable domain (rest looked up from reference TRBV7-9 and TRBJ2-5): DTGVSQNPRHKITKRGQNVTFRCDPISEHNRLYWYRQTLGQGPEFLTYFQNEAQLEKSRLLSDRFSAERPKGSFSTLEIQRTEQGDSAMYLCAIGSQETQYFGPGTRLLVL.

CDR3 amino acids: CASSQTVGTEAFF. In nucleotides, the CDR3 is TGTGCCAGCAGCCAGACGGTTGGTACTGAAGCTTTCTTT. The V and J genes are TRBV7-9 and TRBJ1-1; D is unresolved. V lost 5 bases to trimming and J lost 5 bases, with 12 bases between them. CDR3 length: 13 amino acids. Germline V CDR1 and CDR2: SEHNR, FQNEAQ (reference sequence).

The J gene is TRBJ2-6, the V gene TRBV25-1; D is possibly TRBD1 (5 bases). This CDR3 is 16 amino acids long. The germline CDR1 and CDR2 sequences are MGHDK and SYGVNS. V lost 1 base to trimming and J lost 0 bases, with 7 bases between them. The CDR3 coding sequence is TGTGCCAGCAGTGAATCCCAGGGCTCTGGGGCCAACGTCCTGACTTTC. It is translated as CASSESQGSGANVLTF.

This clone was seen only a few times. This chain joins TRBV7-8 and TRBJ2-7, with a tentative D call TRBD2 (6 bases). The V end lost 2 bases, the J end lost 6 bases, and 8 bases lay between the germline ends. Germline values: CDR1 SGHVS, CDR2 FQNEAQ. CDR3 length: 12 amino acids. The CDR3 nucleotides are TGTGCCAGCAGCTTAACGGGGGTCGAGCAGTACTTC. Its translation is CASSLTGVEQYF.

The chain combines TRBV9 with TRBJ2-5; a possible D gene is TRBD1 (5 bases). There are 16 residues in the CDR3. The V and J ends lost 0 bases and 0 bases respectively, with 12 bases between them. Germline CDR1 and CDR2: SGDLS and YYNGEE. CDR3 nucleotides: TGTGCCAGCAGCGTAGGGGCAGGGCAAGACCAAGAGACCCAGTACTTC. Translation gives CASSVGAGQDQETQYF.

The chain uses TRBV19 and TRBJ2-7; D is unclear. The CDR3 spans 13 residues. V dropped 5 bases and J dropped 5 bases, with 13 bases sitting between them. Germline V gives CDR1 LNHDA, CDR2 SQIVND (reference sequence). Written as DNA, the CDR3 is TGTGCCAGTAGTCGTGGGATCGGACACGAGCAGTACTTC. This sequence encodes CASSRGIGHEQYF.

This clone occurred once. The V call is TRBV19, the J call TRBJ2-3, with 8 bases fitting TRBD2. J was trimmed by 8 bases and V by 3 bases; bases with no gene match: 4. Germline values: CDR1 LNHDA, CDR2 SQIVND (reference sequence). The CDR3 length is 13 residues. CDR3 in amino acids: CASSMGGRSTQYF. CDR3 bases: TGTGCCAGTAGTATGGGCGGGAGGAGTACGCAGTATTTT.

Relative to its sample, this clone is medium-sized (0.01 to 0.1%). Other DNA sequences in this specimen translate into the identical CDR3. This chain joins TRBV30 and TRBJ1-1, with 10 bases identical to TRBD1. Germline CDR1 is GTSNPN and CDR2 is SVGIG (reference sequence). The CDR3 is 13 amino acids. The trim removed 0 bases at V and 6 bases at J, leaving 1 base unmatched. CDR3 nucleotide sequence: TGTGCCTGGAGTGTCGGACAGGGGGCTGAAGCTTTCTTT. Translation: CAWSVGQGAEAFF.

The genes are TRBV5-1 and TRBJ1-2; 10 nucleotides match TRBD1. CDR3 size: 15 residues. Germline CDR1 is SGHRS and CDR2 is YFSETQ. The V segment lost 2 bases and the J segment 5 bases; nucleotides outside the gene matches: 6. CDR3 loop: CASSLASGQGYGYTF. CDR3 coding DNA: TGCGCCAGCAGCTTAGCTTCGGGACAGGGGTATGGCTACACCTTC.